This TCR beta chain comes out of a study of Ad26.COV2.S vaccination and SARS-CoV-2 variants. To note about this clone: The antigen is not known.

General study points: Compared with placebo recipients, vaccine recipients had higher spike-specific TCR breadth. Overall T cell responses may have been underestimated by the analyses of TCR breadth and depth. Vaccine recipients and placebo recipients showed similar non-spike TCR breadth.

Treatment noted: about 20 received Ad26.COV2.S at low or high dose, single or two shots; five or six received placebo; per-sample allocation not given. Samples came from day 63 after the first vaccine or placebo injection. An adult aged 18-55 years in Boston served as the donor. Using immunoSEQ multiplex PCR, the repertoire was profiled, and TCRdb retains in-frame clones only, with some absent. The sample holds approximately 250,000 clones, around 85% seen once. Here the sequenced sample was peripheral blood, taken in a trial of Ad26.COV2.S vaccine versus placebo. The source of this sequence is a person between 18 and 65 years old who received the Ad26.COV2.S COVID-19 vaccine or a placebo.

CDR3 DNA sequence: TGTGCCAGCAGCCCGGACGGGACCAAAAACATTCAGTACTTC. Residues: CASSPDGTKNIQYF. The V and J genes are TRBV6-5 and TRBJ2-4; D might be TRBD2 (5 bases). The germline CDR1 and CDR2 sequences are MNHEY and SVGAGI. This CDR3 comprises 14 residues. V was shortened by 6 bases and J by 2 bases, with 11 bases between the two germline ends.